The 20 T cell receptor beta chains given below trace back to one sample, sequenced in a study of CD8 T cells in Susac syndrome. An amount of RNA that ranged from roughly 0.5 to 1 ug was reverse transcribed with random hexamers. TCRdb redid the calling of the immunoSEQ multiplex PCR reads with MiXCR, one entry per CDR3 protein. The sample lists more than 95,000 distinct CDR3 sequences, approximately 96% seen once, with over 0.065% in the top ten. Input material: CD4+ T cells from PBMCs. These receptor sequences come from a human donor in good health.

J is TRBJ2-5 and V is TRBV5-6; TRBD1 matches at 7 bases. Per the germline V gene, CDR1 is SGHDT and CDR2 is YYEEEE. The CDR3 contains 16 residues. With V trimmed by 5 bases and J by 3 bases, 13 bases remained unmatched. The CDR3 region has the DNA TGTGCCAGCAGACAACAGGGGAACCTGTTCGAAGAGACCCAGTACTTC. The encoded protein is CASRQQGNLFEETQYF.

The chain joins TRBV12-5 to TRBJ2-2, with D perhaps matching TRBD1 or TRBD2 (5 bases each). Between the trimmed V and J ends, which lost 6 bases and 1 base, there was a span of 12 bases. In germline, CDR1 is LGHNT, CDR2 FRNRAP. CDR3 size: 15 residues. The CDR3 is CASGSPGQNTGELFF. The CDR3 region has the DNA TGTGCTAGTGGAAGCCCGGGGCAGAACACCGGGGAGCTGTTTTTT.

This clonotype was recorded only once. V is TRBV20-1 and J is TRBJ2-7; 14 bases line up with TRBD2. Germline-derived CDR1 and CDR2 are DFQATT and SNEGSKA (reference sequence). The CDR3 sequence is 16 residues long. The V gene end was trimmed by 3 bases and the J gene end by 6 bases; junction bases not matched to a gene: 10. In DNA form, the CDR3 reads TGCAGTGCTAGTCCCTGGACTAGCGGGAGGCGTGTCGAGCAGTACTTC. It translates to CSASPWTSGRRVEQYF.

The chain couples TRBV5-4 to TRBJ2-2, with TRBD1 identical over 9 bases. The CDR3 is 16 residues long. Trimming took 5 bases from V and 1 from J; bases not matched to a gene: 6. CDR1 is SGHNT, CDR2 YYREEE, per germline (reference sequence). CDR3 residues: CASRTGTGRNTGELFF. In DNA form, the CDR3 reads TGTGCCAGCAGAACCGGGACAGGGCGGAACACCGGGGAGCTGTTTTTT.

This rearrangement joins TRBV10-3 to TRBJ1-5, with D perhaps TRBD1 (5 bases). The germline V gene has CDR1 ENHRY and CDR2 SYGVKD. The CDR3 is 13 residues long. Trimming stripped 7 bases from V and 6 bases from J, with 13 bases between. CDR3 sequence: CAIKGTGGQPQHF. The CDR3 DNA is TGTGCCATCAAGGGGACCGGCGGTCAGCCCCAGCATTTT.

This chain uses TRBV11-2 with TRBJ1-1; D ambiguous. Germline V gene lookup returns CDR1 SGHAT and CDR2 FQNNGV. V gave up 3 bases and J gave up 5 bases, with 16 bases separating them. This CDR3 has 15 residues. CDR3 bases: TGTGCCAGCAGCTTCTTGGCCCGAGGAGAGACTGAAGCTTTCTTT. It translates to CASSFLARGETEAFF.

V and J are TRBV2 and TRBJ2-7; 8 bases match TRBD1. CDR3 size: 15 residues. Per the germline V gene, CDR1 is SNHLY and CDR2 is FYNNEI. The V segment lost 6 bases and the J segment 5 bases; nucleotides outside the gene matches: 12. CDR3 bases: TGTGCCAGCAGGATCACCCGGGACAGGCTCCACGAGCAGTACTTC. As protein: CASRITRDRLHEQYF.

This clonotype was detected only once. V is TRBV11-2 and J is TRBJ2-7, with D perhaps TRBD1 or TRBD2 (5 bases each). Between the trimmed V and J ends, which lost 4 bases and 0 bases, there was a span of 10 bases. The V gene's germline CDR1 is SGHAT and CDR2 FQNNGV. The CDR3 runs to 14 residues. The CDR3 loop reads CASSWGPTSYEQYF. CDR3 nucleotides: TGTGCCAGCAGCTGGGGACCGACCTCCTACGAGCAGTACTTC.

The chain carries TRBV3-1 and TRBJ2-1; D may be TRBD1 or TRBD2 (5 bases each). V was trimmed by 4 bases and J by 7 bases, leaving 14 bases between them. The CDR3 covers 14 residues. Germline lookup yields CDR1 LGHDT and CDR2 YNNKEL (reference sequence). Here the CDR3 reads CASSRGTVKNEQFF. The CDR3 DNA reads as TGTGCCAGCAGCCGAGGGACCGTGAAGAATGAGCAGTTCTTC.

V is TRBV4-2 and J is TRBJ2-1; 13 bases agree with TRBD2. Germline lookup yields CDR1 LGHNA and CDR2 YNFKEQ. V trimming: 3 bases; J trimming: 5 bases; junction bases outside the gene matches: 4. The CDR3 sequence is 16 residues long. The CDR3 reads CASSQEGLAGHNEQFF. The CDR3 DNA follows: TGTGCCAGCAGCCAGGAGGGACTAGCGGGACACAATGAGCAGTTCTTC.

The chain recombines TRBV7-9 with TRBJ1-4, with D tentatively TRBD1 (6 bases). V lost 3 bases and J 0 bases, leaving 17 bases between the germline ends. Per the germline V gene, CDR1 is SEHNR and CDR2 is FQNEAQ (reference sequence). The CDR3 length is 18 residues. The CDR3 here is CASSLGQGRGATNEKLFF. The DNA of the CDR3 is TGTGCCAGCAGCTTGGGGCAGGGGAGGGGAGCAACTAATGAAAAACTGTTTTTT.

The rearrangement uses TRBV30 and TRBJ1-1; 7 bases map to TRBD1. Germline CDR1 GTSNPN, CDR2 SVGIG (reference sequence). This CDR3 spans 13 amino acids. With 2 bases clipped from V and 4 bases from J, the junction kept 4 bases outside the gene matches. The CDR3 spells CAWSRNRGTEAFF. The DNA of the CDR3 is TGTGCCTGGAGTAGGAACAGGGGCACTGAAGCTTTCTTT.

V usage is TRBV6-2 or TRBV6-3 and J usage is TRBJ1-1; tentatively, D is TRBD1 (6 bases). V was trimmed by 0 bases and J by 0 bases, leaving 11 bases between them. Germline-derived CDR1 and CDR2 are MNHEY and SVGEGT. The CDR3 spans 16 residues. Here the CDR3 DNA reads TGTGCCAGCAGTTACTCGGGGGACACCTTGAACACTGAAGCTTTCTTT. It translates to CASSYSGDTLNTEAFF.

The V call is TRBV18, the J call TRBJ2-5; 8 bases line up with TRBD1. CDR3 length: 15 amino acids. The junction had 6 bases not matched to a gene; V was cut back by 2 bases and J by 4 bases. Germline lookup yields CDR1 KGHSH and CDR2 LQKENI. The CDR3 protein is CASSPATGDRETQYF. CDR3 DNA: TGTGCCAGCTCACCAGCGACAGGGGATAGAGAGACCCAGTACTTC.

This sequence joins TRBV3-1 and TRBJ2-1; 9 bases are shared with TRBD1. V lost 8 bases to trimming and J lost 0 bases; unmatched junction nucleotides: 11. Germline values: CDR1 LGHDT, CDR2 YNNKEL (reference sequence). The CDR3 totals 17 residues. As DNA, the CDR3 is TGTGCCAGCCAAGCCATAGAGACAGGGGGCTCCTACAATGAGCAGTTCTTC. This translates into CASQAIETGGSYNEQFF.

The chain recombines TRBV5-1 with TRBJ2-3; a possible D gene is TRBD2 (5 bases). Germline CDR1 SGHRS, CDR2 YFSETQ. Trimming took off 3 bases at V and 2 bases at J, with 16 bases between the two ends. The CDR3 is 16 residues long. The CDR3 loop reads CASSSYLAEFTDTQYF. DNA for the CDR3: TGCGCCAGCAGCTCTTACCTAGCAGAATTCACAGATACGCAGTATTTT.

The V gene is TRBV29-1, the J gene TRBJ1-1, with TRBD1 identical over 8 bases. After removal of 7 bases from V and 0 bases from J, the junction contained 4 bases not matched to a gene. Germline V CDR1 and CDR2: SQVTM, ANQGSEA. The CDR3 contains 13 residues. CDR3 sequence reads: CSALDRVNTEAFF. The CDR3 DNA reads TGCAGCGCCCTGGACAGGGTGAACACTGAAGCTTTCTTT.

The CDR3 loop is CASSLSAGGQPQHF. The CDR3 region has the DNA TGTGCCAGCAGCTTATCGGCCGGCGGTCAGCCCCAGCATTTT. The chain joins TRBV7-9 to TRBJ1-5, with D uncertain. The CDR3 runs 14 residues. The germline CDR1 and CDR2 sequences are SEHNR and FQNEAQ (reference sequence). V shed 2 bases and J shed 6 bases, with 11 bases lying between them.

J is TRBJ1-2 and V is TRBV20-1; 7 bases align to TRBD1. This CDR3 spans 11 amino acids. The germline gives CDR1 DFQATT, CDR2 SNEGSKA (reference sequence). V lost 6 bases, J lost 7 bases, and 5 bases stayed unmatched. The CDR3 DNA reads TGCAGTGCGTCATACAGGGGTGGCTACACCTTC. The encoded protein is CSASYRGGYTF.

The genes are TRBV29-1 and TRBJ1-1, with TRBD1 matching 7 bases. V trimming: 4 bases; J trimming: 4 bases; junction bases outside the gene matches: 6. CDR1 is SQVTM, CDR2 ANQGSEA, per germline. The CDR3 is 13 residues long. This chain's CDR3 is CSVVRGQTTEAFF. CDR3 nucleotides: TGCAGCGTTGTGAGGGGGCAGACCACTGAAGCTTTCTTT.